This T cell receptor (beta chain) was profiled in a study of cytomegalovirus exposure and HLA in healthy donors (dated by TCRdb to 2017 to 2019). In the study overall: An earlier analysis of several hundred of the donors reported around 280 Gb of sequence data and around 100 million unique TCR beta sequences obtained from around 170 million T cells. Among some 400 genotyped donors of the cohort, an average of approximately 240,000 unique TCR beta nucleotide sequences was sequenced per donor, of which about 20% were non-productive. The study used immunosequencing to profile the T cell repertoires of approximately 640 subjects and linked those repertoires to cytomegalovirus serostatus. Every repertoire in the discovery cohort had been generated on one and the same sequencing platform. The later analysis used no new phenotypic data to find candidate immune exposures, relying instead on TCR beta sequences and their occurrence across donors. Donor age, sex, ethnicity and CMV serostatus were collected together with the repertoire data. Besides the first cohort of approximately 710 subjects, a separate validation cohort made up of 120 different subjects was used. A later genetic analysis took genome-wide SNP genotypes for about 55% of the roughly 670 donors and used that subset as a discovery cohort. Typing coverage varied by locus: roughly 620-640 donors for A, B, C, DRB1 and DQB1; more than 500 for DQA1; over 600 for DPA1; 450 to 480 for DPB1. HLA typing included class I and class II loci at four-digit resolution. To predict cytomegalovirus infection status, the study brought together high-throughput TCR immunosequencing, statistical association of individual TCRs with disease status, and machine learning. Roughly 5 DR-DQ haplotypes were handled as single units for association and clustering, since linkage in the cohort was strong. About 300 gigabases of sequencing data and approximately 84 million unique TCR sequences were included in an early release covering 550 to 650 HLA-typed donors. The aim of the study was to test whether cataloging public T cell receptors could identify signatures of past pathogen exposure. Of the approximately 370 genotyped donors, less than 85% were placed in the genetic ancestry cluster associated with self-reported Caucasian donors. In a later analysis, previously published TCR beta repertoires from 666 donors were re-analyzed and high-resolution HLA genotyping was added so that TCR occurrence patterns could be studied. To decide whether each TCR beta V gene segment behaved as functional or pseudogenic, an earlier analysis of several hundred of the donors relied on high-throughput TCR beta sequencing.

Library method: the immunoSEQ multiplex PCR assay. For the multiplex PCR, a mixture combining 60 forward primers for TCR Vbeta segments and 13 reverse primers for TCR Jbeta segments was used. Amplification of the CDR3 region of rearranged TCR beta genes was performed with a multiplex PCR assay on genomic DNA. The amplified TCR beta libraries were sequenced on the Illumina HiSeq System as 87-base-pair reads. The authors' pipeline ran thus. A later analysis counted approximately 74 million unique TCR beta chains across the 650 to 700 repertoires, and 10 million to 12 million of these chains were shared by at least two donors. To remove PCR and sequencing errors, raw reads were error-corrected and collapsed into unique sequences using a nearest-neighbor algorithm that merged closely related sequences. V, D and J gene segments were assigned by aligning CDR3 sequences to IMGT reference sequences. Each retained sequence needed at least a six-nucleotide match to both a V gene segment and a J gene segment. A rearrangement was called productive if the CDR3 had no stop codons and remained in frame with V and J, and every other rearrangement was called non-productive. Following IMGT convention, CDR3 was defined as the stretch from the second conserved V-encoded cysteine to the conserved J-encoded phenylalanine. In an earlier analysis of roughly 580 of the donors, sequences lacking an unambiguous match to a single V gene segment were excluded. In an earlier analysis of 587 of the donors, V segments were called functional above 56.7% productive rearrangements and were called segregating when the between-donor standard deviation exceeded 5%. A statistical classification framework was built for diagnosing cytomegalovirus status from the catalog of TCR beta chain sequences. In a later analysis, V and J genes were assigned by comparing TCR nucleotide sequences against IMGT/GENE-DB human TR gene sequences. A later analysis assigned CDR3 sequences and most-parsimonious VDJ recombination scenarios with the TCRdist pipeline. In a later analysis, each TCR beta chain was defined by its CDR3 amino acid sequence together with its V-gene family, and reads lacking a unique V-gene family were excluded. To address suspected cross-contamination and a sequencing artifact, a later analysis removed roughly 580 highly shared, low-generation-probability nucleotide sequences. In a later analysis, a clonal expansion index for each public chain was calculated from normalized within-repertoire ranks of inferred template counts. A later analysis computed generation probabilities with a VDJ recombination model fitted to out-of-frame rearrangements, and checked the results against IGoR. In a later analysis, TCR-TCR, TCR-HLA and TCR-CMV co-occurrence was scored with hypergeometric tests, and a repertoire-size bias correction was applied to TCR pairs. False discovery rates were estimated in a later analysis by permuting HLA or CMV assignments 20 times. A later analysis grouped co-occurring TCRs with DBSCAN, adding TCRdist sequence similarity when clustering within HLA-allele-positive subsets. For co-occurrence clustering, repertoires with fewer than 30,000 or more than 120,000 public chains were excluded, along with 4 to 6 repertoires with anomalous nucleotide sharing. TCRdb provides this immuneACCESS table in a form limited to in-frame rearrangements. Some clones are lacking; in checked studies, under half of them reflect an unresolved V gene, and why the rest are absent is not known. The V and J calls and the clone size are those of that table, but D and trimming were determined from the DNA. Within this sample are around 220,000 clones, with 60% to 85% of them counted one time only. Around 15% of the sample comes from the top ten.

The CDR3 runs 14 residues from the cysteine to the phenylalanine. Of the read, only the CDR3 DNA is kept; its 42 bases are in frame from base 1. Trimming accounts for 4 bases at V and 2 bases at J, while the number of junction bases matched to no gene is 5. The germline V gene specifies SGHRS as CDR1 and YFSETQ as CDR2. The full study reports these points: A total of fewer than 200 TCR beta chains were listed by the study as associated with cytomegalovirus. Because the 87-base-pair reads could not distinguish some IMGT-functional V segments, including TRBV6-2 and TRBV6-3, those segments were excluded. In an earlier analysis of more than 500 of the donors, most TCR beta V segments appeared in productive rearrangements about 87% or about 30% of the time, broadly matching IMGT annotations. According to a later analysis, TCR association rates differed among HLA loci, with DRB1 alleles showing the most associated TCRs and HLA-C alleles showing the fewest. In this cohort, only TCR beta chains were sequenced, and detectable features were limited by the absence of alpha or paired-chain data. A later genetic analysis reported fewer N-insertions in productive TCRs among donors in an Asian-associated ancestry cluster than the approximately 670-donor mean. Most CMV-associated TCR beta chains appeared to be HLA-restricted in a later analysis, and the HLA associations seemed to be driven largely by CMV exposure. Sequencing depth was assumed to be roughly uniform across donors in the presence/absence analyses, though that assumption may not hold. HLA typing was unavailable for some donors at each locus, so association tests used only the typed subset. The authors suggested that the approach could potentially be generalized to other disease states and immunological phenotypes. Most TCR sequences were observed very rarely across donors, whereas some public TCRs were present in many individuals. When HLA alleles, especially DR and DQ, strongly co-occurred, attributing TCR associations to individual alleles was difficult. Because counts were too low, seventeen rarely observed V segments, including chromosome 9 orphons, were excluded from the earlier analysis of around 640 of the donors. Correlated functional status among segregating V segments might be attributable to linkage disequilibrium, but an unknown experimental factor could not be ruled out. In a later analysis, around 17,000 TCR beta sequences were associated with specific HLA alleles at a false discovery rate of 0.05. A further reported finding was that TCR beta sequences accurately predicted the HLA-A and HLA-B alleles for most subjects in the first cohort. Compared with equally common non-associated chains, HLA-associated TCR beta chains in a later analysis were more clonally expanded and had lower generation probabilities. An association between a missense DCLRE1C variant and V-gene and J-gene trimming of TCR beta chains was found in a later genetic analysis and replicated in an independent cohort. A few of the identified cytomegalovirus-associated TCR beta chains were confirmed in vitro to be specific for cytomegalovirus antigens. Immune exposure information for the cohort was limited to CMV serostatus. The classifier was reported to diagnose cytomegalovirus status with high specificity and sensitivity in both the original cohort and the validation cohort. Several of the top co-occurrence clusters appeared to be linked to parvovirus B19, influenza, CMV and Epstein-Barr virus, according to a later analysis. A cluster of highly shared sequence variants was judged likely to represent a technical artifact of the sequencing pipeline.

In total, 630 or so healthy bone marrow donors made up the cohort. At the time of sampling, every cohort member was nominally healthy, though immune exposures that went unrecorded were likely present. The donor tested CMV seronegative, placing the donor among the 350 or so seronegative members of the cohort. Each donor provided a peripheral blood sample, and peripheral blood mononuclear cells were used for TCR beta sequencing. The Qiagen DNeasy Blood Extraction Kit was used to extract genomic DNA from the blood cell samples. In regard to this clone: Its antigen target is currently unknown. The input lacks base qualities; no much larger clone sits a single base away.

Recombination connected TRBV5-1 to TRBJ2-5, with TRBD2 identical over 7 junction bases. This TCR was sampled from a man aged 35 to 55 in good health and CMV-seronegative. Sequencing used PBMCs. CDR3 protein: CASSRGGIQETQYF. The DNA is TGCGCCAGCAGCCGGGGAGGGATACAAGAGACCCAGTACTTC.